The TCR beta chain described here comes from a study of cytomegalovirus exposure and HLA in healthy donors (TCRdb year 2017). Background on the whole study: According to an earlier analysis of 587 of the donors, about 179 million T cells yielded roughly 110 million unique TCR beta sequences and 276 Gb of sequence data. The study aimed to test whether cataloging public T cell receptors could reveal signatures of past pathogen exposure. Every repertoire in the discovery cohort had been generated on one and the same sequencing platform. A later genetic analysis took genome-wide SNP genotypes for about 55% of the 666 donors and used that subset as a discovery cohort. The number of typed donors differed by locus: about 620-640 for A, B, C, DRB1 and DQB1; some 540 for DQA1; 606 for DPA1; and around 450 for DPB1. Among the approximately 430 genotyped donors, around 81% belonged to the genetic ancestry cluster associated with self-reported Caucasian donors. Using immunosequencing, the study profiled T cell repertoires from fewer than 850 subjects and related those repertoires to cytomegalovirus serostatus. Across approximately 400 genotyped donors of the cohort, an average of about 250,000 unique TCR beta nucleotide sequences per donor were sequenced, and roughly 18% of those sequences were non-productive. Donor age, sex, ethnicity and CMV serostatus were compiled alongside the repertoire data. A separate validation cohort of about 110 different subjects was used in addition to the 666-subject first cohort. Both class I and class II loci were covered by HLA typing, at four-digit resolution. Rather than drawing on any new phenotypic data, the later analysis identified candidate immune exposures from TCR beta sequences and the way those sequences occurred across donors. To decide whether each TCR beta V gene segment behaved as functional or pseudogenic, an earlier analysis of several hundred of the donors relied on high-throughput TCR beta sequencing. Five DR-DQ haplotypes were treated as single units for association and clustering because of strong linkage in the cohort. The study combined high-throughput TCR immunosequencing, statistical association of individual TCRs with disease status, and machine learning to predict cytomegalovirus infection status. To study patterns of TCR occurrence, a later analysis re-analyzed previously published TCR beta repertoires from several hundred donors and added high-resolution HLA genotyping. An early release covering about 600 HLA-typed donors comprised approximately 290 gigabases of sequencing data and around 85 million unique TCR sequences.

The junction shows trimming of 11 bases on V and 1 base on J, and the gene matches do not reach 7 bases of it. The CDR3 goes from the cysteine to the phenylalanine over 13 residues. Only CDR3 DNA is held: 39 bases, read in frame from base 1. CDR1 WNHNN and CDR2 SYGVQD were looked up in the germline V gene (reference sequence). Library preparation employed the immunoSEQ multiplex PCR assay. For the multiplex PCR, a mixture combining 60 forward primers for TCR Vbeta segments and 13 reverse primers for TCR Jbeta segments was used. The CDR3 region of rearranged TCR beta genes was amplified from genomic DNA with a multiplex PCR assay. Amplified TCR beta libraries were sequenced as 87-base-pair reads on the Illumina HiSeq System. The authors' analysis ran thus. In a later analysis, tens of millions of unique TCR beta chains were counted across the roughly 700 repertoires, and roughly 10 million of these chains were shared by at least two donors. A nearest-neighbor algorithm error-corrected the raw reads and collapsed the reads into unique sequences, merging closely related sequences to remove PCR and sequencing errors. Alignment of CDR3 sequences to IMGT reference sequences was used to assign V, D and J gene segments. For a sequence to be retained, at least a six-nucleotide match to both a V gene segment and a J gene segment was required. Rearrangements were called productive when the CDR3 lacked stop codons and stayed in frame with V and J; all others were non-productive. Following IMGT convention, CDR3 was defined as the stretch from the second conserved V-encoded cysteine up to the conserved J-encoded phenylalanine. Sequences without an unambiguous match to a single V gene segment were excluded from the earlier analysis of a few hundred of the donors. An earlier analysis of 587 of the donors classified V segments as functional when productive rearrangements were above 56.7% and as segregating when the standard deviation between donors was above 5%. To diagnose cytomegalovirus status from the catalog of TCR beta chain sequences, a statistical classification framework was built. A later analysis assigned V and J genes by comparing TCR nucleotide sequences with IMGT/GENE-DB human TR gene sequences. Using the TCRdist pipeline, a later analysis assigned CDR3 sequences along with most-parsimonious VDJ recombination scenarios. In a later analysis, each TCR beta chain was defined by its CDR3 amino acid sequence together with its V-gene family, and reads lacking a unique V-gene family were excluded. In a later analysis, around 650 highly shared, low-generation-probability nucleotide sequences were removed to address suspected cross-contamination and a sequencing artifact. A later analysis calculated a clonal expansion index for each public chain from normalized within-repertoire ranks of inferred template counts. In a later analysis, generation probabilities were computed using a VDJ recombination model fitted to out-of-frame rearrangements, and the results were checked against IGoR. In a later analysis, hypergeometric tests were used to score TCR-TCR, TCR-HLA and TCR-CMV co-occurrence, with a repertoire-size bias correction applied to TCR pairs. To estimate false discovery rates, a later analysis permuted the HLA or CMV assignments 20 times. In a later analysis, co-occurring TCRs were grouped using DBSCAN, with TCRdist sequence similarity added in when clustering inside HLA-allele-positive subsets. Co-occurrence clustering excluded repertoires with fewer than 30,000 or more than 120,000 public chains, plus five with anomalous nucleotide sharing. In TCRdb, the immuneACCESS table is reduced to in-frame sequences with V and J assigned. These tables do not hold every clone; where another copy was compared, an unresolved V gene accounts for under half, and the others remain unexplained. V and J calls and clone size are as listed in that table; D and trimming were resolved from the DNA. The sample yields around 130,000 clones; roughly 84% were counted once. About 2.5% of the sample goes to the ten largest clones.

About this clone: Which antigen it targets is not known. Base qualities are not at hand, and no much larger clone is one base apart.

Findings and caveats that apply to the study as a whole: A further reported finding was that TCR beta sequences accurately predicted the HLA-A and HLA-B alleles for most subjects in the first cohort. Because counts were too low, about 15 rarely observed V segments, including chromosome 9 orphons, were left out of the earlier analysis of 587 of the donors. A later analysis found that TCR association rates varied across HLA loci, with DRB1 alleles showing the most associated TCRs and HLA-C alleles the fewest. Only TCR beta chains were sequenced in this cohort, and the absence of alpha or paired-chain data limited detectable features. A later genetic analysis associated a missense DCLRE1C variant with V-gene and J-gene trimming of TCR beta chains, and an independent cohort replicated the association. Strong co-occurrence of HLA alleles, especially DR and DQ, made assigning TCR associations to individual alleles difficult. According to a later analysis, parvovirus B19, influenza, CMV and Epstein-Barr virus appeared linked to several top co-occurrence clusters. Because the 87-base-pair reads could not distinguish some IMGT-functional V segments, including TRBV6-2 and TRBV6-3, those segments were excluded. At a false discovery rate of 0.05, a later analysis linked about 17,000 TCR beta sequences to specific HLA alleles. Most TCR sequences were seen in very few donors, while some public TCRs were found in many individuals. According to a later analysis, most CMV-associated TCR beta chains appeared to be HLA-restricted, and the HLA associations seemed to be driven largely by CMV exposure. In a later analysis, HLA-associated TCR beta chains showed more clonal expansion and lower generation probabilities than non-associated chains that were equally common. Presence/absence analyses assumed roughly uniform sequencing depth across donors, an assumption that may not hold. In a later genetic analysis, fewer N-insertions in productive TCRs were reported among donors in an Asian-associated ancestry cluster than the roughly 640-donor mean. Correlated functional status among segregating V segments might reflect linkage disequilibrium, but an unknown experimental factor could not be ruled out. In the study, approximately 150 TCR beta chains were listed as associated with cytomegalovirus. Three of the identified cytomegalovirus-associated TCR beta chains were confirmed in vitro to be specific for cytomegalovirus antigens. The only immune exposure information available for the cohort was CMV serostatus. Because HLA typing was missing for some donors at each locus, association tests included only the typed subset. In an earlier analysis of some 540 of the donors, most TCR beta V segments appeared in productive rearrangements about 90% or about 30% of the time, broadly matching IMGT annotations. A cluster of highly shared sequence variants was judged likely to be a technical artifact of the sequencing pipeline. According to the authors, the approach could potentially be generalized to other disease states and immunological phenotypes. In both the original and validation cohorts, the classifier was reported to diagnose cytomegalovirus status with high specificity and sensitivity.

The cohort was made up of under 800 healthy bone marrow donors. All cohort members were sampled while nominally healthy, although unrecorded immune exposures were likely present. The donor tested CMV seronegative and was one of the 352 seronegative cohort members. A peripheral blood sample was provided by each donor, and peripheral blood mononuclear cells were used for TCR beta sequencing. Genomic DNA extraction from the blood cell samples was performed with the Qiagen DNeasy Blood Extraction Kit. The rearrangement combines TRBV10-1 with TRBJ1-1; TRBD1 matches 7 bases in the middle. The TCR was taken from a man aged 50 to 60 in good health and CMV-seronegative. Sequenced sample: PBMCs. The CDR3 region has the sequence CASRDSSNTEAFF. In nucleotide form, the sequence is TGCGCCTCCCGGGACAGCTCGAACACTGAAGCTTTCTTT.